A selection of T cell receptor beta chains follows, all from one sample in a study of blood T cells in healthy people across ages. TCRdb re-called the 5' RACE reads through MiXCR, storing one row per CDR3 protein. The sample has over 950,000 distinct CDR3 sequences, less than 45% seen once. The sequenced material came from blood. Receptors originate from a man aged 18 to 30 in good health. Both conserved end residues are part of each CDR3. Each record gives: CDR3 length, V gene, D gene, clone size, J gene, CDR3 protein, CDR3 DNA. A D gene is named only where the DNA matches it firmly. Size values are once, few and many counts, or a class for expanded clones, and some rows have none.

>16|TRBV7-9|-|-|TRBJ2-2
CASSLEDSGFTGELFF
TGTGCCAGCAGCTTAGAGGACAGCGGTTTCACCGGGGAGCTGTTTTTT
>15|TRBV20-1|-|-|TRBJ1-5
CSARGSGGGNQPQHF
TGCAGTGCTAGGGGCAGTGGGGGAGGCAATCAGCCCCAGCATTTT
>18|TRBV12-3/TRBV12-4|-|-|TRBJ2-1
CASSSLRGRDTWDNEQYF
TGTGCCAGCAGTTCCCTTAGAGGCCGGGACACTTGGGACAATGAGCAGTACTTT
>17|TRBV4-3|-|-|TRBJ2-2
CASSQDWTARNTGELFF
TGCGCCAGCAGCCAAGACTGGACTGCACGGAACACCGGGGAGCTGTTTTTT
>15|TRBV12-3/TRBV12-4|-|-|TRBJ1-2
CAGSIQRILNYGYTF
TGTGCCGGCAGTATACAGAGAATCCTTAACTATGGCTACACCTTC
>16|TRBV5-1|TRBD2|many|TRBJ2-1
CASSPSSGGSYNEQFF
TGCGCCAGCAGCCCCTCTAGCGGGGGCTCCTACAATGAGCAGTTCTTC
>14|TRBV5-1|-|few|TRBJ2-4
CASSLSSVENIQYF
TGCGCCAGCAGCTTGTCCAGTGTCGAAAACATTCAGTACTTC
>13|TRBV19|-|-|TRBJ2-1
CASSIIAFNEQFF
TGTGCCAGTAGTATCATAGCTTTCAATGAGCAGTTCTTC
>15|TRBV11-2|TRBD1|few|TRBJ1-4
CASSLGGLSATGLFF
TGTGCCAGCAGCTTAGGGGGTTTGTCGGCGACAGGGCTGTTTTTT
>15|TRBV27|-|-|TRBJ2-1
CASSSSDRLYNEQFF
TGTGCCAGCAGTTCGTCGGACAGACTATACAATGAGCAGTTCTTC
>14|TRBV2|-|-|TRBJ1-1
CASSSQLLNTEAFF
TGTGCCAGCAGTTCACAGCTGCTGAACACTGAAGCTTTCTTT
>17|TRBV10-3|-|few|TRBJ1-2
CAISEHGRGPSNYGYTF
TGTGCCATCAGTGAGCACGGACGGGGACCTTCTAACTATGGCTACACCTTC
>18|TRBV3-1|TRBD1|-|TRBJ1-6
CASSPTGVEGQGGSPLHF
TGTGCCAGCAGCCCAACCGGCGTCGAGGGACAGGGTGGATCACCCCTCCACTTT
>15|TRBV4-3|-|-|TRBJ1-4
CASSQEQSTNGKLFF
TGCGCCAGCAGCCAGGAACAGTCAACTAATGGAAAACTGTTTTTT
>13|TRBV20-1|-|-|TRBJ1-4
CSARGFANEKLFF
TGCAGTGCTAGGGGTTTCGCTAATGAAAAACTGTTTTTT
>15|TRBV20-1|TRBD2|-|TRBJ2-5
CSAKASSGGVGTQYF
TGCAGTGCTAAAGCCTCTAGCGGGGGGGTGGGGACCCAGTACTTC
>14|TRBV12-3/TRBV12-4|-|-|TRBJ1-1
CASSFNGERPEAFF
TGTGCCAGCAGTTTTAACGGGGAGAGACCTGAAGCTTTCTTT
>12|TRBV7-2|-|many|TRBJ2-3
CASSLLRNTQYF
TGTGCCAGCAGCTTACTGAGGAATACGCAGTATTTT
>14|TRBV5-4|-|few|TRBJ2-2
CASSHRGDTGELFF
TGTGCCAGCAGTCACCGGGGAGACACCGGGGAGCTGTTTTTT
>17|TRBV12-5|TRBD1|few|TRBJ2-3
CASGLRPGQGHTDTQYF
TGTGCTAGTGGTCTACGCCCGGGACAGGGACACACAGATACGCAGTATTTT
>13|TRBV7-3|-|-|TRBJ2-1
CASAPSGYAEQFF
TGTGCCAGCGCCCCCTCGGGGTATGCTGAGCAGTTCTTC
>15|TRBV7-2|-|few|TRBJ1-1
CASSPPVGGFTEAFF
TGTGCCAGCAGCCCACCCGTGGGGGGCTTCACTGAAGCTTTCTTT
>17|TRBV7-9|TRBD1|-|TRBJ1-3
CASSLERTGGTGNTIYF
TGTGCCAGCAGCTTAGAAAGGACAGGCGGCACTGGAAACACCATATATTTT
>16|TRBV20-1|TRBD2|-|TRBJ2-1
CSARDGTSGGRNEQFF
TGCAGTGCTAGAGATGGGACTAGCGGGGGGCGGAATGAGCAGTTCTTC
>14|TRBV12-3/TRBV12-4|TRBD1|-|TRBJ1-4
CASSRTGGREKLFF
TGTGCCAGCAGCCGCACAGGGGGGAGGGAAAAACTGTTTTTT
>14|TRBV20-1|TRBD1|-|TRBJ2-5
CSAAARGNQETQYF
TGCAGTGCAGCGGCCAGGGGGAACCAAGAGACCCAGTACTTC
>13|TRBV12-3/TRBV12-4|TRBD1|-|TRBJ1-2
CASSSRTGGGYTF
TGTGCCAGCAGTTCCCGGACAGGGGGGGGCTACACCTTC
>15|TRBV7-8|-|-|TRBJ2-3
CASSLRTFSTDMQYF
TGTGCCAGCAGCCTAAGAACTTTCAGCACAGATATGCAGTATTTT
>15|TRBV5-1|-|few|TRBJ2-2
CASGEDLPNTGELFF
TGCGCCAGCGGGGAGGACTTACCGAACACCGGGGAGCTGTTTTTT
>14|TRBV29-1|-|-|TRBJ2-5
CSVAFGAHAETQYF
TGCAGCGTCGCCTTCGGCGCCCATGCTGAGACCCAGTACTTC
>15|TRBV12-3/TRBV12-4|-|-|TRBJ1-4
CASSLSGTRREKLFF
TGTGCCAGCAGTTTAAGCGGGACAAGGAGAGAAAAACTGTTTTTT
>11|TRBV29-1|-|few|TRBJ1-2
CSVGLRVGYTF
TGCAGCGTAGGTCTCAGGGTCGGCTACACCTTC
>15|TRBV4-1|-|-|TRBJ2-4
CASSQGRAAEGIQYF
TGCGCCAGCAGCCAAGGTCGAGCAGCGGAGGGCATTCAGTACTTC
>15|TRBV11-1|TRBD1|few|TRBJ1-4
CASSQDGTVNEKLFF
TGTGCCAGCAGCCAGGACGGGACAGTTAATGAAAAACTGTTTTTT
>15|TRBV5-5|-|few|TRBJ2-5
CASSFEGVAQETQYF
TGTGCCAGCAGCTTCGAAGGGGTGGCCCAAGAGACCCAGTACTTC
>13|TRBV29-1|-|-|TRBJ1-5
CGVSGAPNQPQHF
TGCGGCGTCTCCGGGGCCCCAAATCAGCCCCAGCATTTT
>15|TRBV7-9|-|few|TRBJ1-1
CASSLGWGRDTEAFF
TGTGCCAGCAGCTTAGGTTGGGGCCGGGACACTGAAGCTTTCTTT
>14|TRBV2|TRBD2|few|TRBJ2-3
CASSPLAGEDTQYF
TGTGCCAGCAGTCCACTAGCGGGGGAGGATACGCAGTATTTT
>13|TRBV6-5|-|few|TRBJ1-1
CASSLGSATEAFF
TGTGCCAGCAGTTTGGGTTCGGCCACTGAAGCTTTCTTT
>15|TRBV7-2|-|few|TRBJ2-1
CASSLGWGRYNEQFF
TGTGCCAGCAGCTTAGGGTGGGGCAGATACAATGAGCAGTTCTTC
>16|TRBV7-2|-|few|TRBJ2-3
CASSWFSGAHTDTQYF
TGTGCCAGCAGCTGGTTTTCGGGGGCGCACACAGATACGCAGTATTTT
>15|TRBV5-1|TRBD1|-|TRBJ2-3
CASSRGQGMTDTQYF
TGCGCCAGCAGCCGCGGACAGGGGATGACAGATACGCAGTATTTT
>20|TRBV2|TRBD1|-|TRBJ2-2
CASTSLPSTGGNANTGELFF
TGTGCCAGCACCTCACTTCCCTCGACAGGGGGTAACGCGAACACCGGGGAGCTGTTTTTT
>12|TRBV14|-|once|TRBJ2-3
CASSQVQGAQYF
TGTGCCAGCAGCCAAGTCCAGGGCGCGCAGTATTTT
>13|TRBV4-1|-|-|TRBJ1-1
CASSPARQSEAFF
TGCGCCAGCAGCCCCGCCCGACAGTCTGAAGCTTTCTTT
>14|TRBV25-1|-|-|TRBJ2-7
CASSEFGGSYEQYF
TGTGCCAGCAGTGAGTTTGGCGGATCCTACGAGCAGTACTTC
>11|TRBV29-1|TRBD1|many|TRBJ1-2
CSVETGMGYTF
TGCAGCGTTGAGACAGGGATGGGCTACACCTTC
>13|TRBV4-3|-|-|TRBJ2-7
CASSQDLGREQYF
TGCGCCAGCAGCCAAGATTTGGGGCGTGAGCAGTACTTC
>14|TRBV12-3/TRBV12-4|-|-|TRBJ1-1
CANTGTTALTEAFF
TGTGCCAACACGGGGACAACAGCCCTCACTGAAGCTTTCTTT
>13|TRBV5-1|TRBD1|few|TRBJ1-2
CASSIQGADGYTF
TGCGCCAGCAGCATACAGGGGGCTGATGGCTACACCTTC
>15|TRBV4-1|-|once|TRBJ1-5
CASGQGGESNQPQHF
TGCGCCAGCGGCCAGGGTGGCGAAAGCAATCAGCCCCAGCATTTT
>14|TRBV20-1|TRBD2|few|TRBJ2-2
CSANLAGAGGELFF
TGCAGTGCTAATCTAGCGGGGGCGGGCGGGGAGCTGTTTTTT
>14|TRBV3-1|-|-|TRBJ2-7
CASSQDYSCNEQYF
TGTGCCAGCAGCCAAGATTATTCCTGCAATGAGCAGTACTTC
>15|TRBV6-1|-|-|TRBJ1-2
CASSRTTDGKYGYTF
TGTGCCAGCAGCCGCACGACCGATGGGAAGTATGGCTACACCTTC
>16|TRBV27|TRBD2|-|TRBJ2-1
CASSLSTGLAVHEQFF
TGTGCCAGCAGTTTATCTACCGGACTAGCGGTCCATGAGCAGTTCTTC
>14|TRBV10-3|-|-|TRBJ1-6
CAISGQMNNSPLHF
TGTGCCATCAGCGGACAGATGAATAATTCACCCCTCCACTTT
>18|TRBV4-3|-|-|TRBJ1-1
CASSQDLRALELNTEAFF
TGCGCCAGCAGCCAAGATTTAAGGGCCCTAGAATTGAACACTGAAGCTTTCTTT